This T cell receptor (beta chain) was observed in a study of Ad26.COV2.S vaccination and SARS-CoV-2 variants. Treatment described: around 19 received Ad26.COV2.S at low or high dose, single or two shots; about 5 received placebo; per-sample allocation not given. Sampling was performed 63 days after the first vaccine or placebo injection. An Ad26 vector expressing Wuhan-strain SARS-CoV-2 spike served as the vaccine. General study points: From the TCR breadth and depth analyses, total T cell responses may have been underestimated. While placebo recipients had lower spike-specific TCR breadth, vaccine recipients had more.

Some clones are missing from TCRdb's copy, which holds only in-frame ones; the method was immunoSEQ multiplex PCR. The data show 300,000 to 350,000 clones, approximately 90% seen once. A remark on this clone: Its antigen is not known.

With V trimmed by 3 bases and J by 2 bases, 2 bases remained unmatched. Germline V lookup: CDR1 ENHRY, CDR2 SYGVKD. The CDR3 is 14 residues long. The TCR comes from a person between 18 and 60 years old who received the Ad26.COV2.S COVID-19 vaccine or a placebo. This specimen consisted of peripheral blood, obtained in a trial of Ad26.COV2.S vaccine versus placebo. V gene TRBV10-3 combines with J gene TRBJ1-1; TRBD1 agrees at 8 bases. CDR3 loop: CAISDRGLNTEAFF. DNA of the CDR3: TGTGCCATCAGTGACAGGGGGCTCAACACTGAAGCTTTCTTT.